Each of the 10 T cell receptor beta chains below was sequenced from the same sample in a study of response to subunit inactivated influenza vaccine. TCRdb called the RT-PCR reads again in MiXCR, with one record for every CDR3 protein. Of 500,000 to 600,000 distinct CDR3 sequences listed, 10% to 15% are singletons. This specimen was PBMCs from blood, taken 40 to 50 days after vaccination. These receptors were collected from a man aged 45-60 years who received an inactivated influenza vaccine.

This clonotype was detected only a few times. V is TRBV18 and J is TRBJ2-7; no reliable D call. V lost 4 bases and J 4 bases, leaving 20 bases between the germline ends. This CDR3 is 16 amino acids long. Germline V CDR1 and CDR2: KGHSH, LQKENI. The CDR3: CASSLQSSFLSYEQYF. CDR3 nucleotides: TGTGCCAGCTCACTTCAGAGTTCCTTTCTTTCGTACGAGCAGTACTTC. The full variable domain, its missing parts supplied by reference TRBV18 and TRBJ2-7, is NAGVMQNPRHLVRRRGQEARLRCSPMKGHSHVYWYRQLPEEGLKFMVYLQKENIIDESGMPKERFSAEFPKEGPSILRIQQVVRGDSAAYFCASSLQSSFLSYEQYFGPGTRLTVT.

The V call is TRBV11-2, the J call TRBJ2-3; D call uncertain. CDR1 is SGHAT, CDR2 FQNNGV, per germline. V was cut by 2 bases and J by 2 bases, with 5 bases left in between. The CDR3 is 13 residues long. CDR3 residues: CASSLHFTDTQYF. The CDR3 DNA sequence: TGTGCCAGCAGCTTACACTTCACAGATACGCAGTATTTT.

This clonotype was observed a handful of times. This chain uses TRBV3-1 with TRBJ2-5, with D unclear. Germline assignment: CDR1 LGHDT and CDR2 YNNKEL (reference sequence). Deletions cut 1 base from V and 0 bases from J, with 9 bases between. The CDR3 is 15 amino acids. The CDR3 DNA reads as TGTGCCAGCAGCCAAGGCCAGGAGAACCAAGAGACCCAGTACTTC. This translates into CASSQGQENQETQYF.

This sequence joins TRBV28 and TRBJ2-7; D might be TRBD1 (6 bases). The ends were cut back, 4 bases at V and 2 bases at J, with 15 bases in the middle. The CDR3 is 15 residues long. Germline CDR1 MDHEN, CDR2 SYDVKM. CDR3 nucleotide sequence: TGTGCCAGCAGTTCCGGACAGCCACCTACCTACGAGCAGTACTTC. Translation: CASSSGQPPTYEQYF.

This clonotype has ten or more counts. The chain employs TRBV2 and TRBJ2-7, with 10 nucleotides matching TRBD1. There are 13 residues in the CDR3. The J segment lost 3 bases and the V segment lost 5 bases, leaving 1 base of the junction unmatched. The germline V gene encodes CDR1 SNHLY and CDR2 FYNNEI. The CDR3 region has the DNA TGTGCCAGCAGTTGGGACAGGGGCTACGAGCAGTACTTC. This sequence encodes CASSWDRGYEQYF.

The rearrangement uses TRBV6-5 and TRBJ1-1; D uncertain. The germline V gene has CDR1 MNHEY and CDR2 SVGAGI. This CDR3 has 14 residues. The germline V and J ends were trimmed by 4 bases and 2 bases, with 11 bases remaining between them. The chain's CDR3 is CASSFVAANTEAFF. For the CDR3, the DNA is TGTGCCAGCAGTTTTGTGGCAGCCAACACTGAAGCTTTCTTT.

This clonotype was seen a few times. V usage is TRBV7-9 and J usage is TRBJ1-2; weak D call: TRBD1 (5 bases). CDR3 size: 15 residues. V was cut by 1 base and J by 3 bases, with 12 bases left in between. Germline assignment: CDR1 SEHNR and CDR2 FQNEAQ (reference sequence). The CDR3, as DNA: TGTGCCAGCAGCTTAGAAGGGGCGCGGGACTATGGCTACACCTTC. It translates to CASSLEGARDYGYTF.

The chain has TRBV24-1 and TRBJ1-1; TRBD1 might be the D (6 bases). V was trimmed by 5 bases and J by 4 bases, leaving 10 bases between them. The CDR3 covers 13 residues. Germline assignment: CDR1 KGHDR and CDR2 SFDVKD. DNA for the CDR3: TGTGCCACCAGTGGGGGGCTTGGCACTGAAGCTTTCTTT. Translated: CATSGGLGTEAFF.

This clonotype has at least ten counts. V and J are TRBV11-1 and TRBJ2-7, with 8 bases aligning to TRBD1. The ends lost 5 bases at V and 1 base at J; junction bases unmatched: 1. The CDR3 contains 13 residues. Germline values: CDR1 SGHAT, CDR2 FQDESV (reference sequence). DNA of the CDR3: TGTGCCAGCAGCCGGACAGGGTCCTACGAGCAGTACTTC. Protein: CASSRTGSYEQYF. Filled out from reference TRBV11-1 and TRBJ2-7, the complete variable domain reads EAEVAQSPRYKITEKSQAVAFWCDPISGHATLYWYRQILGQGPELLVQFQDESVVDDSQLPKDRFSAERLKGVDSTLKIQPAELGDSAMYLCASSRTGSYEQYFGPGTRLTVT.

The V call is TRBV19, the J call TRBJ2-1, with D possibly being TRBD1 (7 bases). Trimming stripped 6 bases from V and 9 bases from J, with 12 bases between. CDR1 LNHDA and CDR2 SQIVND come from the germline V gene (reference sequence). This CDR3 comprises 12 residues. CDR3 protein: CASRRQGGEQFF. The CDR3 nucleotides read TGTGCCAGTAGAAGACAGGGAGGTGAGCAGTTCTTC.